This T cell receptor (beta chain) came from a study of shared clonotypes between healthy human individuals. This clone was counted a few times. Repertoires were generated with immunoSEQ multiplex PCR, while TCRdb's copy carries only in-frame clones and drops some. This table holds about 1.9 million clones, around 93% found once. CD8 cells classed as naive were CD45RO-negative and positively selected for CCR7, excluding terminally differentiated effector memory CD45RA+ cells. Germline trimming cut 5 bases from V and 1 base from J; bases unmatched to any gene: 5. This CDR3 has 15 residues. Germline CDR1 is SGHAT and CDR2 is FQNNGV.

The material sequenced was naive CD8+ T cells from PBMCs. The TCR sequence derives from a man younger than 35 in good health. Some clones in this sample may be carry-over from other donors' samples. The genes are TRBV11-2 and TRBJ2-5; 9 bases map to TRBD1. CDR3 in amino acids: CASSHRDRAQETQYF. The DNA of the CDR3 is TGTGCCAGCAGCCACCGGGACAGGGCCCAAGAGACCCAGTACTTC. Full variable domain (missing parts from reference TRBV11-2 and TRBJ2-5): EAGVAQSPRYKIIEKRQSVAFWCNPISGHATLYWYQQILGQGPKLLIQFQNNGVVDDSQLPKDRFSAERLKGVDSTLKIQPAKLEDSAVYLCASSHRDRAQETQYFGPGTRLLVL.